A single sample gave rise to the 21 T cell receptor beta chains below, sequenced in a study of immune evolution from preneoplasia to lung adenocarcinoma. Data came from immunoSEQ multiplex PCR; TCRdb stores just in-frame clones and leaves some out. The sample yields 15,000 to 20,000 clones, 70% to 90% seen once. Sequencing was done on a sample of FFPE invasive lung adenocarcinoma tissue. The source is a person aged 70 to 85 with invasive lung adenocarcinoma.

This clone was picked up one time. The chain uses TRBV9 and TRBJ1-5; D is uncertain. Germline V gene sequence: CDR1 SGDLS, CDR2 YYNGEE. V lost 3 bases and J lost 2, with 12 bases in between. CDR3 length equals 15 residues. The CDR3 protein is CASSAGGGGNQPQHF. The DNA for the CDR3 is TGTGCCAGCAGCGCCGGTGGAGGCGGCAATCAGCCCCAGCATTTT.

The chain combines TRBV4-2 with TRBJ2-3; 9 nucleotides line up with TRBD2. V gave up 0 bases and J gave up 0 bases; unmatched junction bases: 10. The CDR3 extends over 19 amino acids. Germline V gene data show CDR1 as LGHNA and CDR2 as YNFKEQ. CDR3 sequence (DNA): TGTGCCAGCAGCCAAGATGGGACTAGCCATGGGGTTAGCACAGATACGCAGTATTTT. Translating gives CASSQDGTSHGVSTDTQYF.

The V gene is TRBV28, the J gene TRBJ1-2; 8 bases match TRBD1. V was clipped by 6 bases and J by 7 bases; unmatched bases: 7. Looked up from germline, CDR1 is MDHEN and CDR2 is SYDVKM. This CDR3 is 13 amino acids long. CDR3: CASRGTGDSGYTF. CDR3 bases: TGTGCCAGCAGGGGGACAGGTGACTCTGGCTACACCTTC.

This sequence joins TRBV29-1 and TRBJ2-3; 8 bases are shared with TRBD1. Germline CDR1 and CDR2: SQVTM and ANQGSEA. Germline trimming cut 7 bases from V and 2 bases from J; bases unmatched to any gene: 8. The CDR3 has 14 amino acids. This CDR3 is CSERTGSATDTQYF. CDR3 nucleotide sequence: TGCAGCGAGAGGACAGGGTCCGCCACAGATACGCAGTATTTT.

In this sample, this clone turned up once. The V call is TRBV10-3, the J call TRBJ2-7; 10 bases are shared with TRBD1. Unmatched junction bases numbered 3, after V lost 5 bases and J lost 5 bases. CDR3 length equals 13 residues. Germline lookup yields CDR1 ENHRY and CDR2 SYGVKD. The CDR3 DNA sequence: TGTGCCATCAGTCCGGGACAGGGGCACGAGCAGTACTTC. It encodes CAISPGQGHEQYF.

V usage is TRBV2 and J usage is TRBJ2-3; 8 bases are shared with TRBD2. Germline CDR1 is SNHLY and CDR2 is FYNNEI. The junction had 8 bases not matched to a gene; V was cut back by 5 bases and J by 1 base. The CDR3 consists of 16 residues. CDR3 in amino acids: CASSLTSGGGTDTQYF. DNA for the CDR3: TGTGCCAGCAGTCTAACTAGCGGAGGGGGCACAGATACGCAGTATTTT.

The chain couples TRBV9 to TRBJ2-2; unclear D gene. The germline gives CDR1 SGDLS, CDR2 YYNGEE. V shed 4 bases and J shed 6 bases, with 10 bases lying between them. CDR3 size: 13 residues. DNA of the CDR3: TGTGCCAGCAGCTTCGATGAGGCCGGGGAGCTGTTTTTT. Translated: CASSFDEAGELFF.

The chain has TRBV11-2 and TRBJ1-3; a possible D gene is TRBD1 (5 bases). The CDR3 has 15 amino acids. V was shortened by 2 bases and J by 3 bases, with 11 bases between the two germline ends. The germline V gene has CDR1 SGHAT and CDR2 FQNNGV. The CDR3 coding sequence is TGTGCCAGCAGCTTACGGGCAGGGAGTGGAAACACCATATATTTT. It specifies CASSLRAGSGNTIYF.

This clone was seen more than once but under ten times. V is TRBV10-3 and J is TRBJ2-7; tentative D call: TRBD2 (6 bases). This CDR3 spans 13 amino acids. CDR1 ENHRY and CDR2 SYGVKD come from the germline V gene. Trimming took off 3 bases at V and 2 bases at J, with 8 bases between the two ends. The CDR3 is CAISEGTPYEQYF. As DNA, the CDR3 is TGTGCCATCAGTGAAGGGACTCCCTACGAGCAGTACTTC.

J is TRBJ2-5 and V is TRBV28; D remains ambiguous. Trimming took 2 bases from V and 2 from J, leaving 9 bases between them. The CDR3 is 14 residues long. Germline-derived CDR1 and CDR2 are MDHEN and SYDVKM. The CDR3 region has the DNA TGTGCCAGCAGTTTACTGGGATCACAAGAGACCCAGTACTTC. Translating it yields CASSLLGSQETQYF.

The V gene is TRBV19, the J gene TRBJ1-2; D possibly corresponds to TRBD1 (5 bases). The germline gives CDR1 LNHDA, CDR2 SQIVND (reference sequence). The CDR3 consists of 13 residues. Trimming took off 7 bases at V and 7 bases at J, with 16 bases between the two ends. The CDR3 DNA sequence: TGTGCCAGTACCTCCAGGGCTGTACCTGGCTACACCTTC. This translates into CASTSRAVPGYTF.

This clone occurred a few times. The CDR3 spells CASSEGADSAFF. In DNA form, the CDR3 reads TGTGCCAGCAGTGAGGGGGCGGATTCGGCTTTCTTT. J is TRBJ1-1 and V is TRBV28; TRBD1 matches 7 bases. Per the germline V gene, CDR1 is MDHEN and CDR2 is SYDVKM. The CDR3 spans 12 residues. The V and J ends lost 5 bases and 11 bases, in that order; junction bases with no gene match: 8.

The V and J genes are TRBV6-5 and TRBJ1-1; D is ambiguous. CDR1 is MNHEY, CDR2 SVGAGI, per germline. The V and J ends lost 1 base and 3 bases respectively, with 9 bases between them. The CDR3 consists of 14 residues. CDR3 coding DNA: TGTGCCAGCAGTTACTACCGCGGACACACTGAAGCTTTCTTT. Amino acids: CASSYYRGHTEAFF.

V and J are TRBV6-1 and TRBJ2-5; the D is unclear. The V gene's germline CDR1 is MNHNS and CDR2 SASEGT. This CDR3 is 15 amino acids long. The V end lost 5 bases, the J end lost 4 bases, and 17 bases lay between the germline ends. CDR3 nucleotide sequence: TGTGCCAGCAGTCCAACTTCGGGCTTTGGAGAGACCCAGTACTTC. It translates to CASSPTSGFGETQYF.

V and J are TRBV5-1 and TRBJ2-1; 14 bases agree with TRBD2. The CDR3 sequence is 17 residues long. J lost 10 bases, V lost 0 bases, and 9 bases had no gene match. Germline CDR1 and CDR2: SGHRS and YFSETQ. In DNA form, the CDR3 reads TGCGCCAGCAGCTTGGACGGGCGACTAGCGGGGGGGCAAGAGCAGTTCTTC. Amino acids: CASSLDGRLAGGQEQFF.

This clone was recorded once. The V and J genes are TRBV15 and TRBJ2-5; TRBD1 matches 7 bases. This CDR3 is 17 amino acids long. Germline V gene sequence: CDR1 LNHNV, CDR2 YYDKDF (reference sequence). V shed 1 base, J shed 3 bases, and the junction held 11 bases outside the gene matches. The CDR3 spells CATSRGYRGSLEETQYF. Written as DNA, the CDR3 is TGTGCCACCAGCAGAGGTTACAGGGGATCCCTCGAAGAGACCCAGTACTTC.

V usage is TRBV11-3 and J usage is TRBJ2-1, with TRBD2 identical over 14 bases. J lost 10 bases, V lost 5 bases, and 7 bases had no gene match. Germline CDR1 and CDR2: SGHNT and YENEEA. The CDR3 spans 15 residues. CDR3 in DNA: TGTGCCAGCAGCCTGGGACTAGCGGGGGTTAACGAGCAGTTCTTC. The encoded protein is CASSLGLAGVNEQFF.

This chain connects TRBV28 to TRBJ1-3, with D tentatively TRBD1 (6 bases). Between the trimmed V and J ends, which lost 6 bases and 0 bases, there was a span of 12 bases. This CDR3 contains 15 residues. Germline CDR1 is MDHEN and CDR2 is SYDVKM. The CDR3 protein is CASRTPGVSGNTIYF. The CDR3, as DNA: TGTGCCAGCAGAACCCCAGGGGTCTCTGGAAACACCATATATTTT. The full variable domain, with the rest looked up from reference TRBV28 and TRBJ1-3, is DVKVTQSSRYLVKRTGEKVFLECVQDMDHENMFWYRQDPGLGLRLIYFSYDVKMKEKGDIPEGYSVSREKKERFSLILESASTNQTSMYLCASRTPGVSGNTIYFGEGSWLTVV.

The chain combines TRBV25-1 with TRBJ2-7; 8 nucleotides line up with TRBD1. The V segment lost 5 bases and the J segment 2 bases; nucleotides outside the gene matches: 5. The CDR3 sequence is 14 residues long. Germline assignment: CDR1 MGHDK and CDR2 SYGVNS. The CDR3 DNA follows: TGTGCCAGCAGTTTTGGACAGGGAACCTACGAGCAGTACTTC. This codes for CASSFGQGTYEQYF.

This chain joins TRBV20-1 and TRBJ2-3; the D is unclear. The V end was cut by 7 bases, the J end by 1 base, with 6 bases between. The V gene's germline CDR1 is DFQATT and CDR2 SNEGSKA (reference sequence). The CDR3 length is 11 residues. The CDR3 DNA follows: TGCAGTGGACGTCGCACAGATACGCAGTATTTT. Translation gives CSGRRTDTQYF.

This clone has just a few counts. The chain joins TRBV6-8 to TRBJ1-2, with D hard to call. Germline V CDR1 and CDR2: MNHGY, SAAAGT. V lost 4 bases and J lost 4, with 19 bases in between. This CDR3 spans 16 amino acids. CDR3 in amino acids: CASSCPLRSRTYGYTF. CDR3 DNA sequence: TGTGCCAGCAGTTGCCCTTTACGCTCTAGGACCTATGGCTACACCTTC.